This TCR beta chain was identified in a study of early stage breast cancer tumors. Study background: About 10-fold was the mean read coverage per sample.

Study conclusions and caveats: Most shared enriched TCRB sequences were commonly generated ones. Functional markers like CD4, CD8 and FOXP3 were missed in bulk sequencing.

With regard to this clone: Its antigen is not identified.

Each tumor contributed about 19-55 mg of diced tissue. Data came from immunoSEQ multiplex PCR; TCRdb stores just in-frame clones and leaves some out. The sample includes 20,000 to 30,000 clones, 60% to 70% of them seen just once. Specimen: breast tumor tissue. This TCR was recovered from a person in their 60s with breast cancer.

This chain's CDR3 is CATYSGNTIYF. The CDR3 nucleotides read TGTGCCACCTACTCTGGAAACACCATATATTTT. This chain joins TRBV2 and TRBJ1-3; D gene unclear. CDR1 is SNHLY and CDR2 is FYNNEI in the germline V gene. V was clipped by 10 bases and J by 0 bases, with 4 bases between them. CDR3 length: 11 amino acids.